This T cell receptor (beta chain) was captured by sequencing in a study of spatial heterogeneity in lung cancer. About the study: An average of more than ten raw reads was observed per unique TCR and UMI combination.

Single TCR cDNA molecules each had their own unique molecular identifier. TCRdb recomputed calls from the 5' RACE reads with MiXCR, one row per CDR3 protein. The sample holds fewer than 18,000 distinct CDR3 sequences, 3% to 4.5% seen once. This clonotype ranks as medium-sized. This beta chain turned up in a library designed for alpha chains; as an off-target read, its abundance says little. Time point given: sample taken at primary tumor resection. Patients with untreated early-stage non-small cell lung cancer, numbering 72, were the donors. Whole RNA, which was extracted from tumor, nontumor lung tissue or frozen PBMC, was sequenced without any cell sorting. Trimming shortened V by 6 bases and J by 3 bases, and 8 bases separated the two germline ends. CDR3 size: 12 residues. Germline V lookup: CDR1 MNHNS, CDR2 SASEGT.

The origin of this receptor is a male donor with early-stage non-small cell lung cancer. This rearrangement joins TRBV6-1 to TRBJ1-1; no reliable D call. Material: normal lung tissue next to the tumor, obtained at surgery. The chain's CDR3 is CASSAVYTEAFF. DNA for the CDR3: TGTGCCAGCAGCGCTGTCTACACTGAAGCTTTCTTT.